These 8 T cell receptor beta chains were sequenced from one sample in a study of tumor-infiltrating lymphocytes in primary liver carcinoma. Both RNA and DNA were isolated together from about 21-30 mg of bulk tissue that had not been sorted. Making TCR beta cDNA involved 400 to 600 ng total RNA and a constant-region primer. Sequencing libraries for TCR beta derived from three nested multiplex PCR rounds that used slightly modified ARM-PCR. TRBV1-TRBV30 forward and Cbeta reverse primers drove the first two approximately 10-cycle rounds. TCRdb independently ran MiXCR on the multiplex PCR reads; one entry per CDR3 protein. The data show 100,000 or so distinct CDR3 sequences, with approximately 80% seen just once and more than 15% held by the top ten. The specimen sequenced was liver tumor tissue from sampling region 3. Subset: tumor region T3, left-lateral pole. All receptors come from a middle-aged man with primary liver carcinoma and hepatitis B virus infection.

As for this clonotype: The junction departs from germline at one end; a sequencing error may be responsible. The chain recombines TRBV4-2 with TRBJ2-1, with 7 bases matching TRBD2. Germline CDR1 and CDR2: LGHNA and YNFKEQ. The CDR3 is 15 amino acids. The CDR3, as DNA: TGTGCCAACAGCCAACTTAGCGGGCTCTACAATGAGCAGTTCTTC. Translated: CANSQLSGLYNEQFF.

This clonotype was recorded at least ten times. The V gene is TRBV6-6, the J gene TRBJ1-5, with TRBD1 matching 7 bases. This CDR3 contains 13 residues. Per the germline V gene, CDR1 is MNHNY and CDR2 is SVGAGI (reference sequence). V dropped 4 bases and J dropped 7; count of bases not matched to a gene: 4. The CDR3 protein is CASSSYRGQPQHF. The CDR3 DNA follows: TGTGCCAGCAGTTCATACAGGGGCCAGCCCCAGCATTTT.

Remarks on this clonotype: Since a much larger clone is just one base distant, this may be a read error. The rearrangement joins TRBV2 to TRBJ1-1; D might be TRBD1 (5 bases). CDR3 length: 15 amino acids. CDR1 is SNHLY, CDR2 FYNNEI, per germline. CDR3 DNA: TGTGTCAGCAGTGAAGCTAGGGGACCGGAGGGTGAAGCTTTCTTT. Its protein product is CVSSEARGPEGEAFF. The complete variable domain, with remaining parts taken from reference TRBV2 and TRBJ1-1, reads EPEVTQTPSHQVTQMGQEVILRCVPISNHLYFYWYRQILGQKVEFLVSFYNNEISEKSEIFDDQFSVERPDGSNFTLKIRSTKLEDSAMYFCVSSEARGPEGEAFFGQGTRLTVV.

The chain couples TRBV24-1 to TRBJ2-3; D is ambiguous. The ends were cut back, 2 bases at V and 8 bases at J, with 10 bases in the middle. CDR1 is KGHDR and CDR2 is SFDVKD in the germline V gene. The CDR3 runs to 13 residues. The CDR3: CATSDSSSGTQYF. In DNA form, the CDR3 reads TGTGCCACCAGTGATTCCAGTTCAGGTACGCAGTATTTT.

In regard to this clonotype: An end of the junction does not agree with germline; a read error may underlie this. The chain is built from TRBV4-3 and TRBJ2-7, with D possibly being TRBD1 (6 bases). The CDR3 is 15 residues long. CDR1 and CDR2 (germline): LGHNA, YSLEER. CDR3 bases: TGCGCCAACAGCCAAGACCTGACAGGCTCCTACGGGCAGTACTTC. Its translation is CANSQDLTGSYGQYF.

Remarks on this clonotype: At one of its ends the junction is not consistent with the germline gene, which may arise from a read error. This chain uses TRBV12-3 or TRBV12-4 with TRBJ2-7, with a tentative D call TRBD2 (6 bases). The CDR3 length is 14 residues. The CDR3 region has the DNA TGTACCAGCAGCCTCCCGGGACTCCCATACGAGCAATACTTC. Its translation is CTSSLPGLPYEQYF.

In its sample, this clonotype was seen many times. This chain uses TRBV30 with TRBJ2-7, with 9 bases aligning to TRBD1. CDR3 length equals 13 residues. Germline V gene data show CDR1 as GTSNPN and CDR2 as SVGIG (reference sequence). In nucleotides, the CDR3 is TGTGCTTCCCACCGGACAGGGGTATACGAGCAGTACTTC. It specifies CASHRTGVYEQYF. Looking up the rest from reference TRBV30 and TRBJ2-7 gives the full variable domain: SQTIHQWPATLVQPVGSPLSLECTVEGTSNPNLYWYRQAAGRGLQLLFYSVGIGQISSEVPQNLSASRPQDRQFILSSKKLLLSDSGFYLCASHRTGVYEQYFGPGTRLTVT.

Comment on this clonotype: One end of the junction does not line up with germline, which may come from a read error. The rearrangement uses TRBV11-1 and TRBJ2-7; possibly TRBD2 for D (5 bases). Germline V gene sequence: CDR1 SGHAT, CDR2 FQDESV (reference sequence). The CDR3 length is 17 residues. CDR3 coding DNA: TGTGCCAACAGCTTAGGGCAGGCGGGTGAAAGCTCCTACGAACAGTACTTC. This sequence encodes CANSLGQAGESSYEQYF. Full variable domain (remainder filled in from reference TRBV11-1 and TRBJ2-7): EAEVAQSPRYKITEKSQAVAFWCDPISGHATLYWYRQILGQGPELLVQFQDESVVDDSQLPKDRFSAERLKGVDSTLKIQPAELGDSAMYLCANSLGQAGESSYEQYFGPGTRLTVT.